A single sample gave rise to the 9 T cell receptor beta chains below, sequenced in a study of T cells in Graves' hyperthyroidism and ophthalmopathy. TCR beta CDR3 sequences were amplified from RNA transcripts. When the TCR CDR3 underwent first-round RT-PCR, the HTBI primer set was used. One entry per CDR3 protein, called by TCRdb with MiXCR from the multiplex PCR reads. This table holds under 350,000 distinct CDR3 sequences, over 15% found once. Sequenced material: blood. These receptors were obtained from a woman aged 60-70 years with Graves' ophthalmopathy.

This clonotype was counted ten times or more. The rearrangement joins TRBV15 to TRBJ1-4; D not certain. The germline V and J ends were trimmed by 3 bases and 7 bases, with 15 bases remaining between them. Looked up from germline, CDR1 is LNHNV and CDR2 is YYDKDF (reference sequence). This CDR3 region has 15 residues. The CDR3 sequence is CATSSGAREGEKLFF. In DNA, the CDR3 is TGTGCCACCAGCAGTGGCGCGAGGGAGGGTGAAAAACTGTTTTTT.

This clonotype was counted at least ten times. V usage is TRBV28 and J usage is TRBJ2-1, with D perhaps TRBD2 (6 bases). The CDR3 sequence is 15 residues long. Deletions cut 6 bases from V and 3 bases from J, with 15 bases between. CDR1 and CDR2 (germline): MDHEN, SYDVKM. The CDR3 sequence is CASRRDSRDYNEQFF. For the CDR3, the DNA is TGTGCCAGCAGGAGGGACTCTAGGGACTACAATGAGCAGTTCTTC. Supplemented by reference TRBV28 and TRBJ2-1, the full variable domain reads DVKVTQSSRYLVKRTGEKVFLECVQDMDHENMFWYRQDPGLGLRLIYFSYDVKMKEKGDIPEGYSVSREKKERFSLILESASTNQTSMYLCASRRDSRDYNEQFFGPGTRLTVL.

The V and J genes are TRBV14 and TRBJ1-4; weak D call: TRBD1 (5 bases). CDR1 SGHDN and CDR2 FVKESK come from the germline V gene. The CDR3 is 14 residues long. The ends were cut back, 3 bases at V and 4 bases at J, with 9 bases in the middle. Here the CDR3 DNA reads TGTGCCAGCAGCCAGGGGCAGTTTAATGAAAAACTGTTTTTT. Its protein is CASSQGQFNEKLFF.

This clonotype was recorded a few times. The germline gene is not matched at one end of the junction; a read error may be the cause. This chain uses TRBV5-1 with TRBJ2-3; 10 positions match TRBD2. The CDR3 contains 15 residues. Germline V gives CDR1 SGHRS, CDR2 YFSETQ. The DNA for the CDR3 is TGCGCCAGCAGACATAGCGGGGGGCACACAGATACGCAGTGTTTT. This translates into CASRHSGGHTDTQCF.

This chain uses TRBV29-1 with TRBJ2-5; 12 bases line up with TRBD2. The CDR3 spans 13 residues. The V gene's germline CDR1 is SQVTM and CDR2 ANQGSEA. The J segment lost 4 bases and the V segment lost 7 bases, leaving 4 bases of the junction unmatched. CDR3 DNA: TGCAGCGCTCTAGCGGGAGGGCCAGAGACCCAGTACTTC. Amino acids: CSALAGGPETQYF.

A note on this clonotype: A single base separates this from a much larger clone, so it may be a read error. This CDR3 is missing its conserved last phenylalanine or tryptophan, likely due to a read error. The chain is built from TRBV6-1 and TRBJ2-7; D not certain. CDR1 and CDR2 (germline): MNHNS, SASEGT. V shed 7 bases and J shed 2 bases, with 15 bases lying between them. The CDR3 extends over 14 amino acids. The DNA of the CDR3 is TGTGCCAGCACCGGGCATGGCTCAACCTACGAGCAGTACTCC. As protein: CASTGHGSTYEQYS.

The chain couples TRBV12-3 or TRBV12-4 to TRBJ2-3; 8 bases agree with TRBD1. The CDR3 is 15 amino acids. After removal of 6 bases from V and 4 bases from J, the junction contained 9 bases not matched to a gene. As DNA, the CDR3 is TGTGCCAGCAGCCTAAGACAGGGGACGTCAGATACGCAGTATTTT. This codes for CASSLRQGTSDTQYF.

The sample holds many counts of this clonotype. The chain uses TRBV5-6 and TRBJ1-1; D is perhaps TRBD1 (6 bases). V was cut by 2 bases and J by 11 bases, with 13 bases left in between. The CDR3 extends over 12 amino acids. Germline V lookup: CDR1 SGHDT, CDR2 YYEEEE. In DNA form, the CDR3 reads TGTGCCAGCAGCTTACTAACAGGGATTGCTTTCTTT. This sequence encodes CASSLLTGIAFF.

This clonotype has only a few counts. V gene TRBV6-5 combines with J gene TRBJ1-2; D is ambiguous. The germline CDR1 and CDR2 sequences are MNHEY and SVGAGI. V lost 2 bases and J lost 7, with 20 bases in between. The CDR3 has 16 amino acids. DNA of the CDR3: TGTGCCAGCAGTTACGGGCTGGACGGCCGCGGAAGTGGCTACACCTTC. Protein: CASSYGLDGRGSGYTF.